This T cell receptor (beta chain) derives from a study of CD8 T cells in Susac syndrome. Findings and caveats of the study: In Susac patients, clonal expansion was not detected in CD4+ cells.

This CDR3 region has 14 residues. Germline values: CDR1 ENHRY, CDR2 SYGVKD. V was pared by 5 bases and J by 9 bases, with 16 bases between. Comments on this clonotype: Its matching antigen is unknown.

The RNA, about 0.5 to 1 ug, was put through reverse transcription using random hexamers. An immunoSEQ multiplex PCR generated amplified TCR beta CDR3 products spanning 54 Vbeta and 13 Jbeta. Via MiXCR, TCRdb re-called the immunoSEQ multiplex PCR reads, giving one row per CDR3 protein. The table shows 95,000 to 150,000 distinct CDR3 sequences, with over 95% occurring only once. CD8+ and CD4+ T cells from blood underwent TCR beta sequencing. This clonotype was obtained from a human donor with Susac syndrome. Sequenced sample: CD4+ T cells from PBMCs. J is TRBJ2-2 and V is TRBV10-3, with a weak D call TRBD1 (6 bases). The CDR3 DNA sequence: TGTGCCATCAGTCCCGGACAGAGCTTCCGGGAGCTGTTTTTT. Its translation: CAISPGQSFRELFF.